The clone carrying this T cell receptor beta chain was detected many times. Its antigen is unknown. The sample is drawn from a study of T cells in Graves' hyperthyroidism and ophthalmopathy. Notes on the study in general: Blood held most thyroid clonotypes expanded above 0.001 frequency.

Patients between 18 and 65 years old had hyperthyroidism, newly diagnosed and lasting under 2 months. Reasons for excluding patients were uncontrolled infection, other autoimmune disease, pregnancy or lactation. Diagnosis relied on clinical symptoms, serum thyroxine and TRAb, thyroid ultrasound and orbital computed tomography. TCR beta CDR3 sequences were amplified from RNA transcripts. In the first-round RT-PCR of the TCR CDR3, the HTBI primer set was used. TCRdb called the multiplex PCR reads again in MiXCR, with one record for every CDR3 protein. The data contain about 420,000 distinct CDR3 sequences, approximately 15% of them singletons. In germline, CDR1 is KGHSH, CDR2 LQKENI. Trimming removed 3 bases from V and 5 bases from J, with 5 bases in between. The CDR3 consists of 12 residues.

The sequenced sample was blood. This TCR came from a young woman with Graves' hyperthyroidism. The chain combines TRBV18 with TRBJ1-5, with unresolved D. CDR3 sequence (DNA): TGTGCCAGCTCACCTCCTGATCAGCCCCAGCATTTT. This sequence encodes CASSPPDQPQHF.